A selection of T cell receptor beta chains follows, all from one sample in a study of CD8 T cells in ankylosing spondylitis. TCRdb independently ran MiXCR on the 5' RACE reads; one entry per CDR3 protein. Of a few hundred thousand distinct CDR3 sequences in the sample, around 20% were seen once. The sequenced sample was blood, either unsorted or a sorted T cell fraction (not recorded which). The origin of the receptors is a male donor with ankylosing spondylitis. Each CDR3 is given with its conserved first and last residue. D genes are given only for firm matches. Rows give clone size only sometimes, using once, few, many, or a class for an expanded clone.

d_call cdr3_length j_call clone_size v_call cdr3_aa cdr3_nt
. 13 TRBJ1-1 . TRBV30 CAWTARLDTEAFF TGTGCCTGGACGGCTCGACTGGACACTGAAGCTTTCTTT
. 15 TRBJ1-4 . TRBV5-5 CASSFGGTRGEKLFF TGTGCCAGCAGCTTTGGTGGAACGCGCGGGGAAAAACTGTTTTTT
TRBD2 15 TRBJ2-5 once TRBV5-6 CASSLVREYQETQYF TGTGCCAGCAGCTTGGTGCGGGAGTACCAAGAGACCCAGTACTTC
. 14 TRBJ2-2 few TRBV20-1 CSARGDLNTGELFF TGCAGTGCTAGAGGTGATTTGAACACCGGGGAGCTGTTTTTT
TRBD1 15 TRBJ2-5 few TRBV12-3/TRBV12-4 CASSQLTGGAETQYF TGTGCCAGCAGTCAACTCACAGGGGGCGCGGAGACCCAGTACTTC
TRBD2 13 TRBJ2-4 . TRBV12-3/TRBV12-4 CASQGPGGAIQYF TGTGCCAGCCAGGGTCCCGGGGGGGCCATTCAGTACTTC
TRBD1 14 TRBJ2-3 . TRBV14 CASSLGQPPDTQYF TGTGCCAGCAGCCTGGGACAGCCGCCAGATACGCAGTATTTT
TRBD1 15 TRBJ1-1 . TRBV28 CASTFRQGVDTEAFF TGTGCCAGCACCTTCAGACAGGGCGTAGACACTGAAGCTTTCTTT
TRBD2 16 TRBJ2-3 few TRBV3-1 CASSQGPGLASNTQYF TGTGCCAGCAGCCAAGGGCCGGGACTAGCATCGAATACGCAGTATTTT
. 16 TRBJ2-3 . TRBV2 CASSEEYLSSTDTQYF TGTGCCAGCAGTGAGGAATATCTATCTAGCACAGATACGCAGTATTTT
. 14 TRBJ2-1 . TRBV7-6 CASSLPLGGDEQFF TGTGCCAGCAGCCTTCCTCTGGGGGGAGACGAGCAGTTCTTC
. 12 TRBJ2-1 . TRBV10-3 CAISETGYEQFF TGTGCCATCAGTGAGACAGGGTACGAGCAGTTCTTC
. 14 TRBJ2-1 . TRBV28 CASSFRGTLLEQFF TGTGCCAGCAGTTTTAGGGGGACCCTACTTGAGCAGTTCTTC
TRBD1 13 TRBJ1-5 . TRBV27 CATRQGPHQPQHF TGTGCCACCAGACAGGGTCCCCATCAGCCCCAGCATTTT
. 17 TRBJ2-5 . TRBV12-3/TRBV12-4 CASSLGAWGDQQETQYF TGTGCCAGCAGTTTGGGGGCCTGGGGGGACCAGCAAGAGACCCAGTACTTC
. 14 TRBJ2-1 few TRBV30 CAWSVGTLRSEQFF TGTGCCTGGAGTGTAGGGACTCTTCGGAGTGAGCAGTTCTTC
. 16 TRBJ1-3 . TRBV15 CATSRAAANSGNTIYF TGTGCCACCAGCAGAGCGGCAGCCAACTCTGGAAACACCATATATTTT
TRBD1 16 TRBJ2-3 few TRBV20-1 CSATRQGWGATHTQYF TGCAGTGCTACCCGACAGGGGTGGGGGGCCACTCATACGCAGTATTTT
TRBD1 16 TRBJ1-4 . TRBV6-1 CASSAQDRGREEKLFF TGTGCCAGCAGTGCACAGGACAGGGGACGAGAAGAAAAACTGTTTTTT
. 13 TRBJ1-1 . TRBV27 CASSFWENTEAFF TGTGCCAGCAGTTTCTGGGAAAACACTGAAGCTTTCTTT
TRBD1 16 TRBJ1-2 few TRBV5-6 CASSLGSGGDWYGYTF TGTGCCAGCAGCCTTGGCTCAGGGGGCGATTGGTATGGCTACACCTTC
TRBD1 17 TRBJ1-2 . TRBV29-1 CSVRLVGQGRANYGYTF TGCAGCGTCCGCCTTGTGGGACAGGGACGAGCTAACTATGGCTACACCTTC